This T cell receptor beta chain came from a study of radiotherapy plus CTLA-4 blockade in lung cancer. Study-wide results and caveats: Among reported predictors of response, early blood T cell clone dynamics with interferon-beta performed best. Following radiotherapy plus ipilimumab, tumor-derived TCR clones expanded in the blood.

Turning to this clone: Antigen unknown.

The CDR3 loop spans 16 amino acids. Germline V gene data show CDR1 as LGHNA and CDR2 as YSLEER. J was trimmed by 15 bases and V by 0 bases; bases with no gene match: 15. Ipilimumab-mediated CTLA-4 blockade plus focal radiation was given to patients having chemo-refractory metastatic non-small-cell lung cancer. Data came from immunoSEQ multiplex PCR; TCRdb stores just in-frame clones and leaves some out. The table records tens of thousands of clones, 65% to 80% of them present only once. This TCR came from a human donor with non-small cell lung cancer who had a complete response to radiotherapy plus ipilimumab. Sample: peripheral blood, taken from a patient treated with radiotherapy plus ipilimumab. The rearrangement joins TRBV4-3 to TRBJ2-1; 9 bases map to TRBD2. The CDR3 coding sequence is TGCGCCAGCAGCCAAGATTCGGGTAGCGGGGGAGAAAGGCGGTTCTTC. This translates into CASSQDSGSGGERRFF.